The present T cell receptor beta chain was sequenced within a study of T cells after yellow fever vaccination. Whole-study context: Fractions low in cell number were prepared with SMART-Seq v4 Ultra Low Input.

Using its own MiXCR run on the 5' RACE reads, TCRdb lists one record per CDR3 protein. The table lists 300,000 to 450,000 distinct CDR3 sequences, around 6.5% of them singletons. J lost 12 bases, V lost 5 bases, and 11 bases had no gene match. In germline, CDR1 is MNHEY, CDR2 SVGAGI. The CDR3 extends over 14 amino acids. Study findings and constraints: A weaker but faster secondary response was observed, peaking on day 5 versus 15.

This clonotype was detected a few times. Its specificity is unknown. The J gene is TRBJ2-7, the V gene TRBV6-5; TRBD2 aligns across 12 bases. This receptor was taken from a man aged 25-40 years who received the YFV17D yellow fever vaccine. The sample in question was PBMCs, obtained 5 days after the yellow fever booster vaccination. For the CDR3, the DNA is TGTGCCAGCAGTCCGCCGACTAGCGGGAGTGGGCCGTACTTC. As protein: CASSPPTSGSGPYF.